This TCR beta chain is from a study of blood T cell repertoires in COVID-19. Overall study context: From the United States, Italy and Spain came samples of acute and convalescent COVID-19. PBMCs, B-cell-depleted T cells, or T cells provided the cDNA or gDNA that made up the material.

Study processing details: Reference gene primer amplification gave estimated nucleated cell counts. Assay used: immunoSEQ multiplex PCR; TCRdb lists only in-frame clones, some missing. V, J and clone size are those of that table, while D and trimming were read from the DNA. The sample carries 91,000 or so clones, about 93% recorded once. The germline V and J ends were trimmed by 1 base and 2 bases, with 14 bases remaining between them. This CDR3 comprises 16 residues. Germline V gene sequence: CDR1 LGHDT, CDR2 YNNKEL (reference sequence). This sequence was found in a woman in her forties or fifties in a cohort sampled during active COVID-19. Input material: peripheral blood. The chain recombines TRBV3-1 (or the pseudogene TRBV3-2) with TRBJ1-2; D is uncertain. The CDR3 protein is CASSQGGGTSNYGYTF. CDR3 coding DNA: TGTGCCAGCAGCCAAGGTGGCGGCACCTCCAACTATGGCTACACCTTC.